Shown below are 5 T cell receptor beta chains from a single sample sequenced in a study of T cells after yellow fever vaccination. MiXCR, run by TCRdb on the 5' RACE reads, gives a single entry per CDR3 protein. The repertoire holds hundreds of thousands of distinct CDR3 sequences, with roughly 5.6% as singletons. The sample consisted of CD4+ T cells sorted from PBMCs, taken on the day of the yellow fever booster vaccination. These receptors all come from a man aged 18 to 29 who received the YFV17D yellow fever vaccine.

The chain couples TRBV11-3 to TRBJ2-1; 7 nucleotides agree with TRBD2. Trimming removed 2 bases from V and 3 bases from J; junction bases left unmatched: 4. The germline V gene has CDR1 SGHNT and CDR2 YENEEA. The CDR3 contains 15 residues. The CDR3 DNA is TGTGCCAGCAGCTTACTAGGCGGGGGCTACAATGAGCAGTTCTTC. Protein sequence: CASSLLGGGYNEQFF.

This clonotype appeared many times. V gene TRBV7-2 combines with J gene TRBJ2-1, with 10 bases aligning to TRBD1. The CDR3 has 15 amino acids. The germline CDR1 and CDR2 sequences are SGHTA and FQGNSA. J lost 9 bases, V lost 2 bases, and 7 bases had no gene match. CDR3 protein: CASSLLKDRGGEQFF. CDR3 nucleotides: TGTGCCAGCAGCTTATTGAAGGACAGGGGGGGTGAGCAGTTCTTC.

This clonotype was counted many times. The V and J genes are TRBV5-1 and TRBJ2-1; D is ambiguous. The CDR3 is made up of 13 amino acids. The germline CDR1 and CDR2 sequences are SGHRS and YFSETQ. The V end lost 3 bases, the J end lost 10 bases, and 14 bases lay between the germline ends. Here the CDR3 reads CASSSDTFSEQFF. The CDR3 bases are TGCGCCAGCAGCTCCGACACCTTCTCCGAGCAGTTCTTC. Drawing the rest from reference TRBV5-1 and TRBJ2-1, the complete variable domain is KAGVTQTPRYLIKTRGQQVTLSCSPISGHRSVSWYQQTPGQGLQFLFEYFSETQRNKGNFPGRFSGRQFSNSRSEMNVSTLELGDSALYLCASSSDTFSEQFFGPGTRLTVL.

The CDR3 is CASSSSGAGNTGELFF. The CDR3 DNA is TGTGCCAGCAGCTCCTCAGGGGCCGGGAACACCGGGGAGCTGTTTTTT. This rearrangement joins TRBV7-3 to TRBJ2-2; D perhaps matches TRBD1 (6 bases). Trimming took 4 bases from V and 1 from J, leaving 13 bases between them. CDR3 size: 16 residues. Looked up from germline, CDR1 is SGHTA and CDR2 is FQGTGA. Filled out from reference TRBV7-3 and TRBJ2-2, the complete variable domain reads GAGVSQTPSNKVTEKGKYVELRCDPISGHTALYWYRQSLGQGPEFLIYFQGTGAADDSGLPNDRFFAVRPEGSVSTLKIQRTERGDSAVYLCASSSSGAGNTGELFFGEGSRLTVL.

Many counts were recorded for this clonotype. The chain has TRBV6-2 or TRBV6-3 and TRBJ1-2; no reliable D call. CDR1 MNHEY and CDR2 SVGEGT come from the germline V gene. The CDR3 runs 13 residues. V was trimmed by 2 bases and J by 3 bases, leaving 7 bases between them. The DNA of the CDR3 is TGTGCCAGCAGTTACGGACGGGACTATGGCTACACCTTC. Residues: CASSYGRDYGYTF.